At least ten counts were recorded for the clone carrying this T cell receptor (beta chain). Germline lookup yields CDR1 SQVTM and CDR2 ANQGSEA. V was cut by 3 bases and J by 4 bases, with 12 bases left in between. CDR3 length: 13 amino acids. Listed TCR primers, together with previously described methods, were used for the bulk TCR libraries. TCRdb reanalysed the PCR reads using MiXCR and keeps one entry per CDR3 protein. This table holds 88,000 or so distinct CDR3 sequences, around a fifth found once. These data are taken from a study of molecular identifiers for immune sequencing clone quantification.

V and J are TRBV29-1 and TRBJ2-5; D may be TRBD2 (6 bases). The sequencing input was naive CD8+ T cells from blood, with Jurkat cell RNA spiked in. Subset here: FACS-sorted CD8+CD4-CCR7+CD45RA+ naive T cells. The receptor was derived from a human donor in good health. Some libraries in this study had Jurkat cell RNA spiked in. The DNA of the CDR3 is TGCAGCGTTGAGATGGGAGGCCGAGAGACCCAGTACTTC. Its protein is CSVEMGGRETQYF.